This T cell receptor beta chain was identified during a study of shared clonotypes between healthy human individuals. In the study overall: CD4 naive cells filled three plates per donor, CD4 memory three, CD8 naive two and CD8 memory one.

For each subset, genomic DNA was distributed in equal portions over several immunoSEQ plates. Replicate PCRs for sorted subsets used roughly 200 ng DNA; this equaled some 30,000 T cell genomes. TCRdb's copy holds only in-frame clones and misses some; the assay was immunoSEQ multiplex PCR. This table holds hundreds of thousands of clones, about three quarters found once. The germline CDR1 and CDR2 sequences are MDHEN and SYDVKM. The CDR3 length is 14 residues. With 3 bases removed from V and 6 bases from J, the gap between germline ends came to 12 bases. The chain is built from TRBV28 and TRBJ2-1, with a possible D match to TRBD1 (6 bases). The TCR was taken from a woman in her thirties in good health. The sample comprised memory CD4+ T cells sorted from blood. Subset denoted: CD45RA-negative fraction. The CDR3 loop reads CASSFYRDVNEQFF. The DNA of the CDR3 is TGTGCCAGCAGTTTCTACAGGGACGTCAATGAGCAGTTCTTC.